This T cell receptor beta chain was sequenced for a study of blood T cell repertoires in COVID-19. About the research overall: Italy, Spain and the United States were the sources of the convalescent and acute COVID-19 samples. Sources were T cells, B-cell-depleted T cells, or PBMCs; the material itself was cDNA or gDNA.

Under the authors' procedure: Researchers report that nucleated cell counts were estimated from reference gene primer amplification. Clones were read by immunoSEQ multiplex PCR, and TCRdb kept only the in-frame ones, dropping some. That table supplies the V and J calls and clone size; D and trimming were determined from the DNA. The sample carries 200,000 to 250,000 clones, over 80% recorded once. J was trimmed by 1 base and V by 1 base; bases with no gene match: 7. CDR3 size: 18 residues. From germline, CDR1 is LNHDA and CDR2 SQIVND (reference sequence). The Seattle patients joined while their infection was active and were tracked longitudinally afterward.

This chain uses TRBV19 with TRBJ2-3; 11 nucleotides align to TRBD2. This sequence was found in a man aged 25 to 40 with COVID-19, enrolled during active disease. The sequencing sample was made of peripheral blood. Here the CDR3 reads CASSIGPRLAGRTDTQYF. The CDR3 region has the DNA TGTGCCAGTAGTATAGGTCCCCGACTAGCGGGACGCACAGATACGCAGTATTTT.